Presented here are 21 T cell receptor beta chains from one specimen sequenced in a study of spatial heterogeneity in lung cancer. TCRdb itself ran the 5' RACE reads through MiXCR, one entry per CDR3 protein. The table has around 63,000 distinct CDR3 sequences, 6.3% seen once. Regarding time point: sample taken at primary tumor resection. The specimen was PBMCs, collected at surgery. These receptors originate from a female donor with early-stage non-small cell lung cancer.

This clonotype was detected many times. CDR3: CASGLVTSGDTEAFF. The CDR3, as DNA: TGTGCTAGTGGTTTGGTAACCTCAGGGGACACTGAAGCTTTCTTT. The chain combines TRBV12-5 with TRBJ1-1; D is perhaps TRBD1 (6 bases). V lost 0 bases and J lost 3, with 11 bases in between. Germline CDR1 and CDR2: LGHNT and FRNRAP. CDR3 length: 15 amino acids.

This clonotype was picked up many times. This chain uses TRBV9 with TRBJ1-5, with D maybe TRBD1 (5 bases). The V end was cut by 3 bases, the J end by 5 bases, with 12 bases between. The CDR3 is 14 residues long. CDR1 and CDR2 from the germline V gene are SGDLS and YYNGEE. The CDR3 spells CASSAGQRDQPQHF. For the CDR3, the DNA is TGTGCCAGCAGCGCCGGACAAAGGGATCAGCCCCAGCATTTT.

This clonotype was seen repeatedly, ten times or more. This chain links TRBV5-1 with TRBJ2-7; 11 bases are shared with TRBD2. The J segment lost 2 bases and the V segment lost 4 bases, leaving 5 bases of the junction unmatched. The CDR3 spans 15 residues. From germline, CDR1 is SGHRS and CDR2 YFSETQ. The CDR3 DNA reads TGCGCCAGCAGCCCACTAGCGGGAGTGCCCTACGAGCAGTACTTC. It encodes CASSPLAGVPYEQYF.

This clonotype was seen ten or more times. The chain couples TRBV4-2 to TRBJ2-2; D possibly corresponds to TRBD2 (5 bases). In germline, CDR1 is LGHNA, CDR2 YNFKEQ. V was shortened by 0 bases and J by 6 bases, with 11 bases between the two germline ends. The CDR3 consists of 15 residues. The CDR3 spells CASSQEGSVAGELFF. The CDR3, as DNA: TGTGCCAGCAGCCAAGAAGGTAGCGTGGCCGGGGAGCTGTTTTTT.

The V gene is TRBV5-4, the J gene TRBJ2-5; perhaps D is TRBD1 or TRBD2 (5 bases each). This CDR3 is 14 amino acids long. Germline values: CDR1 SGHNT, CDR2 YYREEE (reference sequence). V was clipped by 0 bases and J by 7 bases, with 13 bases between them. The CDR3 sequence: CASSLVGRDGTQYF. In nucleotides, the CDR3 is TGTGCCAGCAGCTTGGTAGGCAGGGACGGGACCCAGTACTTC.

V is TRBV6-5 and J is TRBJ1-1, with D unresolved. With 6 bases removed from V and 3 bases from J, the gap between germline ends came to 11 bases. This CDR3 is 13 amino acids long. Per the germline V gene, CDR1 is MNHEY and CDR2 is SVGAGI. For the CDR3, the DNA is TGTGCCAGCAGGCCCGGGCCCCACACTGAAGCTTTCTTT. This encodes CASRPGPHTEAFF.

This clonotype was picked up many times. The chain is built from TRBV9 and TRBJ1-5; D is unresolved. The CDR3 contains 13 residues. V was clipped by 0 bases and J by 5 bases, with 6 bases between them. Germline V gene lookup returns CDR1 SGDLS and CDR2 YYNGEE. CDR3 residues: CASSVAPDQPQHF. The CDR3 DNA sequence: TGTGCCAGCAGCGTAGCCCCCGATCAGCCCCAGCATTTT. Full variable domain (rest looked up from reference TRBV9 and TRBJ1-5): DSGVTQTPKHLITATGQRVTLRCSPRSGDLSVYWYQQSLDQGLQFLIQYYNGEERAKGNILERFSAQQFPDLHSELNLSSLELGDSALYFCASSVAPDQPQHFGDGTRLSIL.

The chain carries TRBV5-6 and TRBJ1-1; 7 bases align to TRBD1. This CDR3 spans 14 amino acids. After removal of 4 bases from V and 3 bases from J, the junction contained 6 bases not matched to a gene. Germline lookup yields CDR1 SGHDT and CDR2 YYEEEE. DNA for the CDR3: TGTGCCAGCAGCGCCGGGACAGACTACACTGAAGCTTTCTTT. Translating gives CASSAGTDYTEAFF.

In this sample, this clonotype turned up a few times. The rearrangement joins TRBV6-5 to TRBJ2-1, with 9 bases that match TRBD1. The germline CDR1 and CDR2 sequences are MNHEY and SVGAGI. This CDR3 is built from 15 residues. V was clipped by 4 bases and J by 6 bases; unmatched bases: 7. This CDR3 is CASSSGTGRGNEQFF. The CDR3 DNA is TGTGCCAGCAGTTCCGGGACAGGGAGAGGCAATGAGCAGTTCTTC.

This clonotype was counted ten times or more. This chain joins TRBV15 and TRBJ1-4; D call uncertain. Trimming removed 5 bases from V and 8 bases from J, with 12 bases in between. Germline V gene sequence: CDR1 LNHNV, CDR2 YYDKDF (reference sequence). The CDR3 covers 13 residues. The CDR3 sequence is CATSRGQEEKLFF. The CDR3 nucleotides are TGTGCCACCAGCCGAGGGCAGGAGGAAAAACTGTTTTTT.

This clonotype was observed a handful of times. V usage is TRBV6-4 and J usage is TRBJ2-7, with D tentatively TRBD1 or TRBD2 (5 bases each). V was shortened by 6 bases and J by 2 bases, with 14 bases between the two germline ends. CDR3 size: 14 residues. The V gene's germline CDR1 is MRHNA and CDR2 SNTAGT. The CDR3 nucleotides read TGTGCCAGCAGAACCGGGACGTTGACCTACGAGCAGTACGTC. It codes for CASRTGTLTYEQYV.

This clonotype was recorded many times. This chain joins TRBV10-3 and TRBJ2-2, with 11 bases identical to TRBD2. Per germline, CDR1 ENHRY and CDR2 SYGVKD. J lost 2 bases, V lost 7 bases, and 9 bases had no gene match. The CDR3 runs 17 residues. The CDR3 sequence: CAITTPLAGENTGELFF. CDR3 nucleotide sequence: TGTGCCATCACCACCCCACTAGCGGGAGAAAACACCGGGGAGCTGTTTTTT.

This rearrangement joins TRBV19 to TRBJ2-1; D tentatively reads TRBD1 or TRBD2 (6 bases each). V was clipped by 2 bases and J by 4 bases, with 15 bases between them. The CDR3 spans 16 residues. CDR1 and CDR2 from the germline V gene are LNHDA and SQIVND (reference sequence). CDR3 bases: TGTGCCAGTAGTATAAGAACGGGGGCGACGTACAATGAGCAGTTCTTC. Its protein is CASSIRTGATYNEQFF.

This clonotype was detected many times. CDR3 region: CASSSTGGVVYTIYF. As DNA, the CDR3 is TGTGCCAGCAGCTCCACAGGCGGCGTGGTGTACACCATATATTTT. The V gene is TRBV7-9, the J gene TRBJ1-3; a possible D gene is TRBD1 (5 bases). The CDR3 runs to 15 residues. The V gene's germline CDR1 is SEHNR and CDR2 FQNEAQ (reference sequence). Deletions cut 4 bases from V and 8 bases from J, with 18 bases between. Full variable domain (missing parts from reference TRBV7-9 and TRBJ1-3): DTGVSQNPRHKITKRGQNVTFRCDPISEHNRLYWYRQTLGQGPEFLTYFQNEAQLEKSRLLSDRFSAERPKGSFSTLEIQRTEQGDSAMYLCASSSTGGVVYTIYFGEGSWLTVV.

V and J are TRBV5-1 and TRBJ2-3; D might be TRBD1 (5 bases). This CDR3 is 16 amino acids long. The V gene's germline CDR1 is SGHRS and CDR2 YFSETQ. Trimming cost V 0 bases and J 2 bases, with 13 bases left between them. The CDR3 reads CASSLAMGRDTDTQYF. CDR3 nucleotides: TGCGCCAGCAGCTTGGCGATGGGGCGCGACACAGATACGCAGTATTTT.

Only a few counts were recorded for this clonotype. J is TRBJ2-5 and V is TRBV3-1; D possibly corresponds to TRBD2 (5 bases). The V gene lost 5 bases and the J gene lost 0 bases, with 7 bases spanning the gap. The germline V gene has CDR1 LGHDT and CDR2 YNNKEL (reference sequence). The CDR3 totals 13 residues. Here the CDR3 reads CASSAGDQETQYF. The CDR3 bases are TGTGCCAGCAGCGCCGGGGACCAAGAGACCCAGTACTTC.

This clonotype was seen repeatedly, ten times or more. CDR3 nucleotide sequence: TGTGCCAGCAGACCCGGGACAGGGCCAAACAATGAGCAGTTCTTC. Amino acids: CASRPGTGPNNEQFF. The chain carries TRBV11-2 and TRBJ2-1; 9 bases match TRBD1. The CDR3 covers 15 residues. The germline CDR1 and CDR2 sequences are SGHAT and FQNNGV. V lost 6 bases and J lost 5; bases outside the gene matches: 8.

This clonotype was seen at least ten times. J is TRBJ1-2 and V is TRBV24-1, with 7 bases identical to TRBD1. J gave up 5 bases and V 4 bases, and 9 bases lay outside the gene matches. CDR3 length equals 15 residues. The germline gives CDR1 KGHDR, CDR2 SFDVKD. DNA for the CDR3: TGTGCCACCAGTGAGGGGGACAGCCGTTCTTATGGCTACACCTTC. It encodes CATSEGDSRSYGYTF.

This clonotype came up many times. This rearrangement joins TRBV29-1 to TRBJ2-7, with TRBD1 matching 12 bases. The CDR3 has 14 amino acids. Germline assignment: CDR1 SQVTM and CDR2 ANQGSEA. V gave up 6 bases and J gave up 5 bases; unmatched junction bases: 8. DNA for the CDR3: TGCAGCGTCGTACCCGGGACAGGGGGCAACGAGCAGTACTTC. Residues: CSVVPGTGGNEQYF.

This clonotype was counted many times. The rearrangement links TRBV11-3 to TRBJ1-5; D is possibly TRBD1 (6 bases). Germline CDR1 SGHNT, CDR2 YENEEA. The CDR3 runs 15 residues. V shed 2 bases and J shed 2 bases, with 10 bases lying between them. The CDR3 sequence is CASSLTGLGNQPQHF. The DNA of the CDR3 is TGTGCCAGCAGCTTAACAGGGTTAGGCAATCAGCCCCAGCATTTT.

Concerning this clonotype itself: This sequence may be a read error, since a much larger clone differs from it by one base. This rearrangement joins TRBV11-2 to TRBJ1-1; 7 bases are a match to TRBD1. Per the germline V gene, CDR1 is SGHAT and CDR2 is FQNNGV. This CDR3 spans 15 amino acids. The CDR3 nucleotides are TGTGTCAGCAGCTTTGGGCAGGGGGAGTGGGCTGAAGCTTTCTTT. It translates to CVSSFGQGEWAEAFF.